Listed here are 26 T cell receptor beta chains from one sample, sequenced in a study of PD-1 blockade in classical Hodgkin lymphoma. The time point denotes: newly diagnosed, previously untreated cHL patient sample. The data were produced by immunoSEQ multiplex PCR, yet TCRdb's version contains in-frame clones alone and is incomplete. The sample includes 70,000 or so clones, over 90% of them seen just once. The specimen sequenced was peripheral blood mononuclear cells (PBMCs). All receptors come from a human donor with classical Hodgkin lymphoma.

The J gene is TRBJ2-7, the V gene TRBV4-2; no reliable D call. The CDR3 length is 14 residues. Deletions cut 0 bases from V and 2 bases from J, with 8 bases between. Germline V lookup: CDR1 LGHNA, CDR2 YNFKEQ. CDR3: CASSQDPTPYEQYF. The CDR3 nucleotides are TGTGCCAGCAGCCAAGATCCCACACCCTACGAGCAGTACTTC.

This chain uses TRBV4-2 with TRBJ2-5, with D uncertain. The CDR3 has 15 residues. Germline V CDR1 and CDR2: LGHNA, YNFKEQ. V lost 0 bases, J lost 2 bases, and 10 bases lay in between. In DNA, the CDR3 is TGTGCCAGCAGCCAAGATCCGGCGAGACAAGAGACCCAGTACTTC. Its translation is CASSQDPARQETQYF.

J is TRBJ2-7 and V is TRBV19; tentatively, D is TRBD1 (5 bases). The CDR3 covers 13 residues. Germline V gene sequence: CDR1 LNHDA, CDR2 SQIVND (reference sequence). V lost 3 bases, J lost 5 bases, and 11 bases lay in between. As DNA, the CDR3 is TGTGCCAGTAGTATCGGTTCAGGGAACGAGCAGTACTTC. As protein: CASSIGSGNEQYF.

This clone occurred once. The chain combines TRBV5-6 with TRBJ2-5, with a weak D call TRBD1 (5 bases). Germline V lookup: CDR1 SGHDT, CDR2 YYEEEE. This CDR3 is 15 amino acids long. The V and J ends lost 0 bases and 1 base respectively, with 10 bases between them. CDR3 in DNA: TGTGCCAGCAGCTTGGTGTCAGGGCCCCAAGAGACCCAGTACTTC. Protein product: CASSLVSGPQETQYF.

This rearrangement joins TRBV11-2 to TRBJ2-7; D may match TRBD1 or TRBD2 (5 bases each). The CDR3 runs 19 residues. V was trimmed by 4 bases and J by 3 bases, leaving 28 bases between them. CDR1 is SGHAT and CDR2 is FQNNGV in the germline V gene. The CDR3, as DNA: TGTGCCAGCAGCTCTTACCCTCATTCCAGGGACCCTCTTGACTACGAGCAGTACTTC. This sequence encodes CASSSYPHSRDPLDYEQYF.

The chain recombines TRBV4-1 with TRBJ2-5, with unresolved D. V was shortened by 4 bases and J by 4 bases, with 10 bases between the two germline ends. Germline CDR1 MGHRA, CDR2 YSYEKL. This CDR3 contains 13 residues. Here the CDR3 DNA reads TGCGCCAGCAGCCTTAGCCTGCCAGAGACCCAGTACTTC. Its protein is CASSLSLPETQYF.

The chain couples TRBV2 to TRBJ2-3, with 9 bases lining up with TRBD1. Germline CDR1 reads SNHLY; CDR2 reads FYNNEI. The CDR3 consists of 14 residues. J was trimmed by 4 bases and V by 6 bases; bases with no gene match: 5. DNA of the CDR3: TGTGCCAGCAGGGATGGACAGGGGCCAGATACGCAGTATTTT. It specifies CASRDGQGPDTQYF.

The chain combines TRBV6-6 with TRBJ1-4; no reliable D call. Per the germline V gene, CDR1 is MNHNY and CDR2 is SVGAGI (reference sequence). The ends were cut back, 4 bases at V and 13 bases at J, with 10 bases in the middle. This CDR3 spans 11 amino acids. The DNA for the CDR3 is TGTGCCAGCAGTTCCACTACCAGACTGTTTTTT. Translation gives CASSSTTRLFF.

V and J are TRBV18 and TRBJ2-7; possible D gene TRBD2, 5 bases. In germline, CDR1 is KGHSH, CDR2 LQKENI. The length of the CDR3 is 13 residues. Trimming took off 3 bases at V and 6 bases at J, with 12 bases between the two ends. The CDR3 coding sequence is TGTGCCAGCTCACCGGACTGGACTGCCGAGCAGTACTTC. Its translation is CASSPDWTAEQYF.

The chain employs TRBV15 and TRBJ1-5; D is undetermined. The V and J ends lost 0 bases and 4 bases respectively, with 10 bases between them. CDR1 and CDR2 (germline): LNHNV, YYDKDF (reference sequence). CDR3 length: 15 residues. The chain's CDR3 is CATSRDLSGNQPQHF. CDR3 bases: TGTGCCACCAGCAGAGATTTATCGGGGAATCAGCCCCAGCATTTT.

The table lists this clone with a few counts. The chain is built from TRBV4-3 and TRBJ2-3; 7 bases agree with TRBD2. The V gene end was trimmed by 2 bases and the J gene end by 5 bases; junction bases not matched to a gene: 10. This CDR3 contains 16 residues. Germline V gives CDR1 LGHNA, CDR2 YSLEER. CDR3 loop: CASSQNGRSSGDTQYF. The CDR3 DNA is TGCGCCAGCAGCCAAAACGGGAGGAGTAGCGGAGATACGCAGTATTTT.

The chain combines TRBV10-1 with TRBJ2-5; the D is unclear. V dropped 2 bases and J dropped 2 bases, with 9 bases sitting between them. Germline assignment: CDR1 WNHNN and CDR2 SYGVQD (reference sequence). The CDR3 is 14 amino acids. The CDR3 DNA reads TGCGCCAGCAGTGAGGTGGCAGCGCAAGAGACCCAGTACTTC. It is translated as CASSEVAAQETQYF.

The J gene is TRBJ2-1, the V gene TRBV5-4; 7 positions match TRBD2. The junction had 3 bases not matched to a gene; V was cut back by 2 bases and J by 1 base. The CDR3 length is 15 residues. The germline gives CDR1 SGHNT, CDR2 YYREEE (reference sequence). The CDR3 DNA follows: TGTGCCAGCAGCTTCGGGGGAGGGTCCTACAATGAGCAGTTCTTC. It translates to CASSFGGGSYNEQFF.

This clone has a single count. The chain employs TRBV6-1 and TRBJ1-4; 7 positions match TRBD1. The V segment lost 4 bases and the J segment 6 bases; nucleotides outside the gene matches: 8. Germline V lookup: CDR1 MNHNS, CDR2 SASEGT. The CDR3 contains 15 residues. DNA of the CDR3: TGTGCCAGCAGTGCCCCGGGACAGCTTTATGAAAAACTGTTTTTT. Its translation is CASSAPGQLYEKLFF.

V gene TRBV29-1 combines with J gene TRBJ1-1; D uncertain. The V end was cut by 1 base, the J end by 6 bases, with 15 bases between. This CDR3 spans 14 amino acids. Germline assignment: CDR1 SQVTM and CDR2 ANQGSEA. CDR3 residues: CSVEVKASVPEAFF. CDR3 nucleotides: TGCAGCGTTGAAGTTAAAGCCTCGGTCCCTGAAGCTTTCTTT.

This chain links TRBV28 with TRBJ1-2, with 11 bases matching TRBD1. The V gene end was trimmed by 7 bases and the J gene end by 8 bases; junction bases not matched to a gene: 12. Germline CDR1 and CDR2: MDHEN and SYDVKM. This CDR3 has 15 residues. The CDR3 sequence is CASTSPGQGAWGYTF. CDR3 DNA: TGTGCCAGCACGAGTCCTGGACAGGGGGCGTGGGGCTACACCTTC.

The genes are TRBV25-1 and TRBJ2-3, with D hard to call. Germline CDR1 and CDR2: MGHDK and SYGVNS. CDR3 length equals 12 residues. V was shortened by 3 bases and J by 4 bases, with 5 bases between the two germline ends. CDR3 in amino acids: CASSDYADTQYF. The CDR3 DNA reads as TGTGCCAGCAGTGATTATGCAGATACGCAGTATTTT.

The genes are TRBV6-5 and TRBJ1-5; no clear D gene. Germline-derived CDR1 and CDR2 are MNHEY and SVGAGI. The CDR3 has 15 residues. Trimming took off 0 bases at V and 5 bases at J, with 11 bases between the two ends. The CDR3 loop reads CASSYSGQRDQPQHF. The CDR3 DNA is TGTGCCAGCAGTTACTCGGGCCAGCGTGATCAGCCCCAGCATTTT.

This clone was recorded only once. V usage is TRBV2 and J usage is TRBJ1-1; 9 bases are shared with TRBD1. From germline, CDR1 is SNHLY and CDR2 FYNNEI. This CDR3 region has 14 residues. V was pared by 7 bases and J by 2 bases, with 5 bases of the junction left unmatched. DNA of the CDR3: TGTGCCAGCATCAGGGACAGGGCTAACACTGAAGCTTTCTTT. Translated: CASIRDRANTEAFF.

The chain employs TRBV6-5 and TRBJ2-7; 7 bases are shared with TRBD1. The CDR3 spans 14 residues. Germline-derived CDR1 and CDR2 are MNHEY and SVGAGI. V was clipped by 5 bases and J by 0 bases; unmatched bases: 4. The CDR3 nucleotides are TGTGCCAGCAGTCCGACAGGGATCTCCTACGAGCAGTACTTC. Protein product: CASSPTGISYEQYF.

CDR3 residues: CASSPFRASGNTIYF. Written as DNA, the CDR3 is TGTGCCAGCAGCCCCTTTAGAGCCTCTGGAAACACCATATATTTT. This rearrangement joins TRBV13 to TRBJ1-3; D gene ambiguous. The germline gives CDR1 PRHDT, CDR2 FYEKMQ (reference sequence). The V gene lost 5 bases and the J gene lost 0 bases, with 11 bases spanning the gap. This CDR3 region has 15 residues.

This rearrangement joins TRBV7-2 to TRBJ2-7; TRBD1 agrees at 11 bases. Trimming cost V 6 bases and J 2 bases; bases outside gene matches: 6. Germline V gene lookup returns CDR1 SGHTA and CDR2 FQGNSA. The CDR3 runs to 15 residues. CDR3 sequence: CASRRTGGAPYEQYF. Written as DNA, the CDR3 is TGTGCCAGCAGAAGGACAGGGGGCGCCCCCTACGAGCAGTACTTC.

The chain employs TRBV11-2 and TRBJ2-3; 7 nucleotides match TRBD2. In germline, CDR1 is SGHAT, CDR2 FQNNGV. The V gene end was trimmed by 4 bases and the J gene end by 2 bases; junction bases not matched to a gene: 6. The CDR3 is 15 amino acids. The CDR3 is CASSSRLAPTDTQYF. The CDR3 DNA is TGTGCCAGCAGCTCCCGACTAGCCCCCACAGATACGCAGTATTTT.

This sequence joins TRBV7-9 and TRBJ2-3; D not certain. V lost 5 bases and J 11 bases, leaving 14 bases between the germline ends. Germline V CDR1 and CDR2: SEHNR, FQNEAQ (reference sequence). The CDR3 runs to 12 residues. CDR3 in DNA: TGTGCCAGCAGCCCCGTTTTGCTCCGGCAGTATTTT. Its protein product is CASSPVLLRQYF.

The chain carries TRBV7-3 and TRBJ2-3; D perhaps matches TRBD1 (6 bases). From germline, CDR1 is SGHTA and CDR2 FQGTGA. Between the trimmed V and J ends, which lost 5 bases and 2 bases, there was a span of 11 bases. The CDR3 length is 14 residues. The chain's CDR3 is CASSPNRATDTQYF. DNA for the CDR3: TGTGCCAGCAGCCCAAACAGGGCCACAGATACGCAGTATTTT.

CDR3 region: CAWKGTARYEQYF. CDR3 coding DNA: TGTGCCTGGAAGGGGACCGCAAGATACGAGCAGTACTTC. The chain has TRBV30 and TRBJ2-7; D possibly uses TRBD1 or TRBD2 (5 bases each). Trimming removed 4 bases from V and 4 bases from J, with 14 bases in between. This CDR3 has 13 amino acids. Germline CDR1 reads GTSNPN; CDR2 reads SVGIG (reference sequence).